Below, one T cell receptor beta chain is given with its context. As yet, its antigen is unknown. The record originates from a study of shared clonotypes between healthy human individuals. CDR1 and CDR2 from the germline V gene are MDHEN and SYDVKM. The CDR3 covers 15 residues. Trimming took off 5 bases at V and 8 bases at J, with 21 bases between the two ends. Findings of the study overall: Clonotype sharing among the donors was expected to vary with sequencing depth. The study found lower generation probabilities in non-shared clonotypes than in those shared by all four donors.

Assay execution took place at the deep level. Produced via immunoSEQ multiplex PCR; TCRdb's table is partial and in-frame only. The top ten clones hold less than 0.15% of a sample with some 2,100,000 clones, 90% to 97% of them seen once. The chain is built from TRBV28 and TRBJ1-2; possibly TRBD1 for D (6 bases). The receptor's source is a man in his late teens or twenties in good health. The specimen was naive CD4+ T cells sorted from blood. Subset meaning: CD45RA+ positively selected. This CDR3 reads CASSIPGTRDGGYTF. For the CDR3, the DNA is TGTGCCAGCAGTATCCCCGGGACAAGAGATGGGGGCTACACCTTC.